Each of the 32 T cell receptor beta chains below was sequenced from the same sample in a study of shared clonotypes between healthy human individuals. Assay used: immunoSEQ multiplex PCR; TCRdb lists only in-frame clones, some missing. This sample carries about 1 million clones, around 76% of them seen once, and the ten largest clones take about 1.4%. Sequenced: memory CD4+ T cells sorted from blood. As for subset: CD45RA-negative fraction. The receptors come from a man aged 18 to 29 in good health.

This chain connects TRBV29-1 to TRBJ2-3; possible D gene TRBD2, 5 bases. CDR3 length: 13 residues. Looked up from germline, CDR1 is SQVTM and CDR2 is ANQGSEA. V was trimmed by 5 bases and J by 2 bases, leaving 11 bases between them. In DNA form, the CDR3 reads TGCAGCGTTTATAAGCGGACCACAGATACGCAGTATTTT. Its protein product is CSVYKRTTDTQYF.

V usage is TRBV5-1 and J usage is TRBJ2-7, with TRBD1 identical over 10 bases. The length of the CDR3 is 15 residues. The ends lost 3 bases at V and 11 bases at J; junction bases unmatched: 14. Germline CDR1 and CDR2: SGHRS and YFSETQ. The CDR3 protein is CASSSDRGRLPIEYF. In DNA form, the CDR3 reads TGCGCCAGCAGCTCCGACAGGGGGCGCCTGCCGATCGAGTACTTC.

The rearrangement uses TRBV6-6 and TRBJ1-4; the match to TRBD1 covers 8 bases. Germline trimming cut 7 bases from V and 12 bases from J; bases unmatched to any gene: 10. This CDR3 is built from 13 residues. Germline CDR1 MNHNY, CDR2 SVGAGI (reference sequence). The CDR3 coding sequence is TGTGCCAGCACAACAGGGGGGTTTCGGGAACTGTTTTTT. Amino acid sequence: CASTTGGFRELFF.

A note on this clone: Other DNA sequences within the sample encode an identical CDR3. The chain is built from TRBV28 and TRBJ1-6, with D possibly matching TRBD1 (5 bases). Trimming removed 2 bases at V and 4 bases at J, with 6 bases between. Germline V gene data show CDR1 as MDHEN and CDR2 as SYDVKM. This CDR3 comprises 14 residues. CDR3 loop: CASSLRGYNSPLHF. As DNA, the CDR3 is TGTGCCAGCAGTTTAAGGGGTTATAATTCACCCCTCCACTTT.

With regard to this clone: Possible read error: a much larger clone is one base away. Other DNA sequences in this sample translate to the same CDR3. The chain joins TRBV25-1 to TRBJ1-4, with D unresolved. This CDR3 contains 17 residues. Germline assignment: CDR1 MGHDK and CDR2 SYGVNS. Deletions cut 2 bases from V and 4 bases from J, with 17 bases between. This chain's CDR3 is CASSELGGTGFNEKLFF. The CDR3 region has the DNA TGTGCCAGCAGTGAACTGGGAGGTACTGGTTTTAATGAAAAACTGTTTTTT.

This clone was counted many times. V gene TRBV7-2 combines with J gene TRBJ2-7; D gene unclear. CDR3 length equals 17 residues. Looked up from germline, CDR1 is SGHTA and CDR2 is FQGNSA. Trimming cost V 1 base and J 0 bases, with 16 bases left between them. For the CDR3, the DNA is TGTGCCAGCAGCTTAGTGGCAGGATCAAATAACTCCTACGAGCAGTACTTC. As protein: CASSLVAGSNNSYEQYF.

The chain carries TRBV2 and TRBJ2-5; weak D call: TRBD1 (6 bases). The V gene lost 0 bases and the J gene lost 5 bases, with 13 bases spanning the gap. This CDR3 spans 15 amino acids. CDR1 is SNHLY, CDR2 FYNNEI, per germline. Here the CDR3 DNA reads TGTGCCAGCAGTGAAGCGAGGGGACAACGTGAGACCCAGTACTTC. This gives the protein CASSEARGQRETQYF.

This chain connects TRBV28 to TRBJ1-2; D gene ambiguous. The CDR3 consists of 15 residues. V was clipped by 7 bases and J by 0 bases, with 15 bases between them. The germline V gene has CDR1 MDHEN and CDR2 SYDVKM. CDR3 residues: CASNPAGPANYGYTF. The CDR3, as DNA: TGTGCCAGCAACCCCGCGGGTCCAGCTAACTATGGCTACACCTTC.

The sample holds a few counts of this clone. The CDR3 sequence: CASSSTGDSNQPQHF. CDR3 sequence (DNA): TGTGCCAGCAGCTCGACAGGGGATAGCAATCAGCCCCAGCATTTT. The chain recombines TRBV7-9 with TRBJ1-5; 8 bases map to TRBD1. From germline, CDR1 is SEHNR and CDR2 FQNEAQ (reference sequence). The CDR3 sequence is 15 residues long. Losses at the gene ends were 4 bases for V and 0 bases for J; bases not matched to a gene: 2.

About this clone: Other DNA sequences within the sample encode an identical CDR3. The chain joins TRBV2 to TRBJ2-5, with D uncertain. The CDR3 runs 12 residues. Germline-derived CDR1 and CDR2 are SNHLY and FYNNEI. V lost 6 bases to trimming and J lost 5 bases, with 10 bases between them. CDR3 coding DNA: TGTGCCAGCAGCTGGGGTGAGGAGACCCAGTACTTC. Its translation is CASSWGEETQYF.

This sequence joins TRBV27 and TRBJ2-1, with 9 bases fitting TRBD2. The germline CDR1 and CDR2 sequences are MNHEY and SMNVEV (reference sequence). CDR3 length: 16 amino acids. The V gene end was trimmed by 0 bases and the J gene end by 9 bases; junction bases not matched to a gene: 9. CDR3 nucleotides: TGTGCCAGCAGTTTATCATCGGCGGGGGGGCCCGGTGAGCAGTTCTTC. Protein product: CASSLSSAGGPGEQFF.

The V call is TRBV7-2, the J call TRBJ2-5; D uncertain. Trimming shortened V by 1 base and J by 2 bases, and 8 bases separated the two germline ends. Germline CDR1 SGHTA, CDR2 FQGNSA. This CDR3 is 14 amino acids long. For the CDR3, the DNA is TGTGCCAGCAGCTTAGTGGCGACTCAAGAGACCCAGTACTTC. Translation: CASSLVATQETQYF.

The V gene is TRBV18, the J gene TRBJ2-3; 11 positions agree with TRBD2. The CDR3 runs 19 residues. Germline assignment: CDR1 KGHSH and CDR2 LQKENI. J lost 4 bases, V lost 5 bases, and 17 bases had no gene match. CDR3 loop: CASSSLAGGPNFFPDTQYF. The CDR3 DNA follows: TGTGCCAGCTCATCCTTAGCGGGAGGGCCGAATTTTTTCCCAGATACGCAGTATTTT.

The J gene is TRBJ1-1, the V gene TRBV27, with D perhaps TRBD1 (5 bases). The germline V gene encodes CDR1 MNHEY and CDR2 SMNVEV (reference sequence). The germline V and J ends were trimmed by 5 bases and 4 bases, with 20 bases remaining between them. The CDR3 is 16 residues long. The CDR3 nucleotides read TGTGCCAGCAGTCCAACCTATAGCAGGGTGAGCACTGAAGCTTTCTTT. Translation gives CASSPTYSRVSTEAFF.

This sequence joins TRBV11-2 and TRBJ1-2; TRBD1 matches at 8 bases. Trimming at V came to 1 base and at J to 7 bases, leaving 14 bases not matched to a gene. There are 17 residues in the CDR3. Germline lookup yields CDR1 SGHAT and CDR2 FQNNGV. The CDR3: CASSLVPGQGSVGGYTF. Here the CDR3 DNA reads TGTGCCAGCAGCTTAGTGCCCGGACAGGGATCCGTAGGTGGCTACACCTTC.

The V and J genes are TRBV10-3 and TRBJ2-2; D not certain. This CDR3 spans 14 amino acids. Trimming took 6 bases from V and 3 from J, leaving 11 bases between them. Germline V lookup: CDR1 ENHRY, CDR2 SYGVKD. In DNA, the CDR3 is TGTGCCATCAGGTTAGCTACGGACACCGGGGAGCTGTTTTTT. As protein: CAIRLATDTGELFF.

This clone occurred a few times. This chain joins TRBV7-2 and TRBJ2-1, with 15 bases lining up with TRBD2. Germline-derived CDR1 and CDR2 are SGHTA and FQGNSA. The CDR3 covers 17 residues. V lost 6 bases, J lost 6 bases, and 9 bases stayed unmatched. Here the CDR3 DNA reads TGTGCCAGCAGTTACGGGACTAGCGGGAGGCCGGTCAATGAGCAGTTCTTC. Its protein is CASSYGTSGRPVNEQFF.

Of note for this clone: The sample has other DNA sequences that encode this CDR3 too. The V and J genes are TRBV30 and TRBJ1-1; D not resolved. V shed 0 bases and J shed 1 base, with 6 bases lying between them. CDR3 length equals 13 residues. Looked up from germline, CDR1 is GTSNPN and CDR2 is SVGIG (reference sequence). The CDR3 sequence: CAWSVGKNTEAFF. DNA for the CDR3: TGTGCCTGGAGTGTGGGTAAGAACACTGAAGCTTTCTTT.

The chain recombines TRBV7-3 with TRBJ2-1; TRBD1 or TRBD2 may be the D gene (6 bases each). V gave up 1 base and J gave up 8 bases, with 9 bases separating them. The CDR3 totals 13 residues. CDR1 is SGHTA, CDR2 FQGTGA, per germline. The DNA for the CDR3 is TGTGCCAGCAGCTTAAACAGGGAGGATGAGCAGTTCTTC. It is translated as CASSLNREDEQFF. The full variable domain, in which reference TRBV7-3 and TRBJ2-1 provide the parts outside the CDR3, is GAGVSQTPSNKVTEKGKYVELRCDPISGHTALYWYRQSLGQGPEFLIYFQGTGAADDSGLPNDRFFAVRPEGSVSTLKIQRTERGDSAVYLCASSLNREDEQFFGPGTRLTVL.

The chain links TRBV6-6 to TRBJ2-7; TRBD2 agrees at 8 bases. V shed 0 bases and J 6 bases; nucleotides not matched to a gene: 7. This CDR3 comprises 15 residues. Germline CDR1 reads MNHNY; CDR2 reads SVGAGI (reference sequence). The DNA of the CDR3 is TGTGCCAGCAGTTACTCTCCGGGAGGGGGTGGCGAGCAGTACTTC. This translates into CASSYSPGGGGEQYF.

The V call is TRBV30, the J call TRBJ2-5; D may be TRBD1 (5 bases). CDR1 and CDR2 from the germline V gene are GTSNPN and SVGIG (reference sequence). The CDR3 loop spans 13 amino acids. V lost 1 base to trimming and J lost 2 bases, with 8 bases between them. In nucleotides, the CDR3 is TGTGCCTGGAGTGGACAGACTCAAGAGACCCAGTACTTC. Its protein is CAWSGQTQETQYF.

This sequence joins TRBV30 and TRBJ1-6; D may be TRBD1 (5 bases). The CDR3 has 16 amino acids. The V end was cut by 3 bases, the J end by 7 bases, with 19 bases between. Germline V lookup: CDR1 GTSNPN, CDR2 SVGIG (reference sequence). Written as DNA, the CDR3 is TGTGCCTGGAGGCAGAGAGGGGAGCTCTTGAATTCACCCCTCCACTTT. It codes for CAWRQRGELLNSPLHF. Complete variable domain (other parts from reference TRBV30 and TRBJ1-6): SQTIHQWPATLVQPVGSPLSLECTVEGTSNPNLYWYRQAAGRGLQLLFYSVGIGQISSEVPQNLSASRPQDRQFILSSKKLLLSDSGFYLCAWRQRGELLNSPLHFGNGTRLTVT.

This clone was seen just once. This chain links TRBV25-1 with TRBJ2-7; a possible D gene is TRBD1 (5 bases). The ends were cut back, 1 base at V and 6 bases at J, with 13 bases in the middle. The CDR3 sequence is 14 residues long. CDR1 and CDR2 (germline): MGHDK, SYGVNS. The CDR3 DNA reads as TGTGCCAGCAGTGAATTCGGACAAGCTAGCGAGCAGTACTTC. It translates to CASSEFGQASEQYF.

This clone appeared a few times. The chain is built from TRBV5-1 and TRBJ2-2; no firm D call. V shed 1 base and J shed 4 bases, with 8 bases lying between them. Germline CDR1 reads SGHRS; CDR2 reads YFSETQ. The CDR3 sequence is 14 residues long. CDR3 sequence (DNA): TGCGCCAGCAGCTTGTACCAATTCACCGGGGAGCTGTTTTTT. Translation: CASSLYQFTGELFF. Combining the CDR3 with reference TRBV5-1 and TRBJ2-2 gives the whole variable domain KAGVTQTPRYLIKTRGQQVTLSCSPISGHRSVSWYQQTPGQGLQFLFEYFSETQRNKGNFPGRFSGRQFSNSRSEMNVSTLELGDSALYLCASSLYQFTGELFFGEGSRLTVL.

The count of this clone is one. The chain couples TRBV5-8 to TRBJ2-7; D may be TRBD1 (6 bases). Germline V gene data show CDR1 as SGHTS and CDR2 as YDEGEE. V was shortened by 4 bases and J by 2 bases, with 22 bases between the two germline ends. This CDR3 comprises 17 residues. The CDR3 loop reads CASSRLGQGHFPYEQYF. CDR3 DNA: TGTGCCAGCAGCCGATTGGGACAAGGACATTTTCCCTACGAGCAGTACTTC.

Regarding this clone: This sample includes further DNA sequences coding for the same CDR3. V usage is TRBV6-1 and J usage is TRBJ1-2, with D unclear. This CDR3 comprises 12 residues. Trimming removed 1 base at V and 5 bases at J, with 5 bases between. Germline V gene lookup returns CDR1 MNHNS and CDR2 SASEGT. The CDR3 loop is CASSEVNYGYTF. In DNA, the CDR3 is TGTGCCAGCAGTGAAGTCAATTATGGCTACACCTTC.

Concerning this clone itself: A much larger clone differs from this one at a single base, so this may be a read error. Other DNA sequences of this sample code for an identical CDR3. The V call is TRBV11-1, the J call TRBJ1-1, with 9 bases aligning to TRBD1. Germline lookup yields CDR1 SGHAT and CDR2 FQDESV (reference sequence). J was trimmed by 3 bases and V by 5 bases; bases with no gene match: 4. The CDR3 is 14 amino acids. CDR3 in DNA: TGTGCCAGCAGCCCCGACAGGGGGGACACTGAAGCTTTCTTT. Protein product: CASSPDRGDTEAFF.

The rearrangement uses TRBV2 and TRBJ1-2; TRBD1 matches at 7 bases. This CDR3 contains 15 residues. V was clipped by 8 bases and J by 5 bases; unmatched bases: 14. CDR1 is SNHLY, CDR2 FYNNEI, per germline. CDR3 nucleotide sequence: TGTGCCAGCGGACGACAGGGAGCATTAATATATGGCTACACCTTC. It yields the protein CASGRQGALIYGYTF.

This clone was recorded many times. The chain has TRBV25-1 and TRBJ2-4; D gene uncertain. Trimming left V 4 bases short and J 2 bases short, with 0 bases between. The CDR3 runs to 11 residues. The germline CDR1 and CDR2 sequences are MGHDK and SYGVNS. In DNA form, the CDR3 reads TGTGCCAGCAGTGCCAAAAACATTCAGTACTTC. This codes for CASSAKNIQYF.

CDR3 sequence reads: CASSLLNEQFF. As DNA, the CDR3 is TGTGCCAGCAGTTTATTAAATGAGCAGTTCTTC. V is TRBV28 and J is TRBJ2-1; no clear D. The CDR3 loop spans 11 amino acids. Looked up from germline, CDR1 is MDHEN and CDR2 is SYDVKM. V was shortened by 1 base and J by 7 bases, with 2 bases between the two germline ends.

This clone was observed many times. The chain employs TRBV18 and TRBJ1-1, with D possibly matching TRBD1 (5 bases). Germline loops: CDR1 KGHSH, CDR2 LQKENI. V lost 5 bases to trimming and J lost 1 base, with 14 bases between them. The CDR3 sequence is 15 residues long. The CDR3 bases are TGTGCCAGCTCATCTCAGGGTAAGGGGAACACTGAAGCTTTCTTT. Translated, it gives CASSSQGKGNTEAFF.

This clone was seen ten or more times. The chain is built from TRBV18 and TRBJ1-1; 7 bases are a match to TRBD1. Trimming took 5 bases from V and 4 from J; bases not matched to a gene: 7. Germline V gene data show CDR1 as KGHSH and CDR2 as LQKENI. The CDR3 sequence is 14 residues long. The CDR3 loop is CASSSGAGGTEAFF. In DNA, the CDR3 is TGTGCCAGCTCATCGGGAGCAGGGGGCACTGAAGCTTTCTTT. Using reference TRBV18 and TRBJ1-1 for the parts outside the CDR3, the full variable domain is NAGVMQNPRHLVRRRGQEARLRCSPMKGHSHVYWYRQLPEEGLKFMVYLQKENIIDESGMPKERFSAEFPKEGPSILRIQQVVRGDSAAYFCASSSGAGGTEAFFGQGTRLTVV.